This record looks at one TCR beta chain sequence and its context. The antigen remains unidentified. TCRdb re-called the 5' RACE reads with MiXCR, one entry per CDR3 protein. The sample consists of roughly 100,000 distinct CDR3 sequences, about 8.5% of them appearing once. The sample belongs to a study of CD8 T cells in ankylosing spondylitis. CDR1 LGHNA and CDR2 YSLEER come from the germline V gene. CDR3 length: 14 amino acids. The junction had 6 bases not matched to a gene; V was cut back by 5 bases and J by 4 bases. Overall study findings and caveats: One TCR beta motif, made up of roughly eight highly homologous variants, appeared characteristic of ankylosing spondylitis blood.

Sequencing used blood, either unsorted or a sorted T cell fraction (not recorded which). V and J are TRBV4-3 and TRBJ2-3; 7 bases align to TRBD1. This TCR was recovered from a male donor with ankylosing spondylitis or in good health (not recorded which). DNA for the CDR3: TGCGCCAGCAGCTACGGACAGGAGGCAGATACGCAGTATTTT. Translation: CASSYGQEADTQYF.